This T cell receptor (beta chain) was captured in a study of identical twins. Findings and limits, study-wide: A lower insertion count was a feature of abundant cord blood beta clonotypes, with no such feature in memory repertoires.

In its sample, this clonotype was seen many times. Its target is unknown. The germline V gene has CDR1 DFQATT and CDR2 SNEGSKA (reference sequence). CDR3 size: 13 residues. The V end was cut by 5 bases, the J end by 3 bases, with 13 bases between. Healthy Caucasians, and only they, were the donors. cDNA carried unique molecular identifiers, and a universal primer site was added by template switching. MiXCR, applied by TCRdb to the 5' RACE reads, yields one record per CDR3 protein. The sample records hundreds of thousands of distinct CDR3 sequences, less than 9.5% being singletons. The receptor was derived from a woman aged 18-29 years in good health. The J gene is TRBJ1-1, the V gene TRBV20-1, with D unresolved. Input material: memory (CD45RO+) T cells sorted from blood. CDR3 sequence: CSAPRRVDTEAFF. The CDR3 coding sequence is TGCAGTGCTCCAAGAAGGGTGGACACTGAAGCTTTCTTT.